These T cell receptor beta chains were read from a single sample in a study of blood T cell repertoires in COVID-19. Profiling relied on immunoSEQ multiplex PCR, and the TCRdb table lists in-frame clones only, not all of them. This sample has some 460,000 clones; roughly nine tenths occur once, and the top ten carry under 0.75%. The sample comprised PBMCs or T cells enriched from blood (not recorded which). The receptors shown here come from a woman aged 18-35 years who had recovered from COVID-19. Each CDR3 is given with its conserved first and last residue. The D gene is left open where the match is weak. Clone size is given for some rows only: seen once, a few or many times, or a class if the clone is expanded.

d_call,v_call,j_call,clone_size,cdr3_nt,cdr3_aa
TRBD1,TRBV7-3,TRBJ2-3,-,TGTGCCAGCAGCTACTCCGGGACAGGGTCGAGCACAGATACGCAGTATTTT,CASSYSGTGSSTDTQYF
TRBD1,TRBV28,TRBJ2-5,-,TGTGCCAGCAGTTTTACAGGGGCTCGGGAGACCCAGTACTTC,CASSFTGARETQYF
-,TRBV7-2,TRBJ2-1,-,TGTGCCAGCAGCCGGGTCCTAAGGGGTGAGCAGTTCTTC,CASSRVLRGEQFF
-,TRBV6-1,TRBJ1-3,-,TGTGCCAGCAGTGAAGCTGGGGCCCGCATATATGGAAACACCATATATTTT,CASSEAGARIYGNTIYF
-,TRBV27,TRBJ1-2,-,TGTGCCAGCACCACCCATCGCGGGGGTGGGGGCTACACCTTC,CASTTHRGGGGYTF
TRBD1,TRBV12-3/TRBV12-4,TRBJ1-1,-,TGTGCCAGCGGTCACAGGGGGACTGAAGCTTTCTTT,CASGHRGTEAFF
TRBD1,TRBV6-5,TRBJ1-5,-,TGTGCCAGCAGTTCCGGGGGACAGATTAGCAATCAGCCCCAGCATTTT,CASSSGGQISNQPQHF
-,TRBV7-8,TRBJ1-6,-,TGTGCCAGCAGCTTAGCGGGGGGTAGTAGCTCCTATAATTCACCCCTCCACTTT,CASSLAGGSSSYNSPLHF
-,TRBV10-3,TRBJ1-2,-,TGTGCCATCAGTTCCGCCAAACAGGGTTGGGGCTATGGCTACACCTTC,CAISSAKQGWGYGYTF
-,TRBV6-2/TRBV6-3,TRBJ1-5,-,TGTGCCAGCAGCCTGGGGGGTTCCGGTCAGCCCCAGCATTTT,CASSLGGSGQPQHF
TRBD1,TRBV2,TRBJ1-6,-,TGTGCCAGCACTCCGGGACAGGGTCGCGATTCACCCCTCCACTTT,CASTPGQGRDSPLHF
TRBD2,TRBV7-6,TRBJ2-2,-,TGTGCCAGCAGCTTAGCTAGCGGGGAGTCCGGGGAGCTGTTTTTT,CASSLASGESGELFF
TRBD1,TRBV7-3,TRBJ2-3,-,TGTGCCAGCAGCGTGACAGGGACCGATACGCAGTATTTT,CASSVTGTDTQYF
-,TRBV20-1,TRBJ1-1,-,TGCAGGGGGAACAGGGCTGAAGCTTTCTTT,CRGNRAEAFF
TRBD2,TRBV5-4,TRBJ2-5,-,TGTGCCAGCAGCCCGGGGGGGACAAACATCCAAGAGACCCAGTACTTC,CASSPGGTNIQETQYF
-,TRBV19,TRBJ1-1,once,TGTGCCAGTAGTATGAAGCGACCGGTCAACACTGAAGCTTTCTTT,CASSMKRPVNTEAFF
-,TRBV5-6,TRBJ1-6,-,TGTGCCAGCAGCTTATTCCGACAGCTTTATAATTCACCCCTCCACTTT,CASSLFRQLYNSPLHF
-,TRBV5-8,TRBJ2-5,-,TGTGCCAGCAGCCCCGGAGAGGGGGTAGGAGAGACCCAGTACTTC,CASSPGEGVGETQYF
-,TRBV2,TRBJ1-2,once,TGTGCCAGCAGGGAGAAACAGGGATCCCATGGCTACACCTTC,CASREKQGSHGYTF
-,TRBV10-3,TRBJ1-1,-,TGTGCCATCAGTGAGTCGGGCGGCAGGGGAGAACCTGAAGCTTTCTTT,CAISESGGRGEPEAFF
TRBD1,TRBV5-8,TRBJ1-2,-,TGTGCCAGCATCCGGAGGGGGCGCCGGGGCTACACCTTC,CASIRRGRRGYTF
TRBD1,TRBV19,TRBJ1-6,-,TGTGCCAGTAGTATCGACAGGGTTCTAACCAATTCACCCCTCCACTTT,CASSIDRVLTNSPLHF
TRBD1,TRBV24-1,TRBJ2-2,-,TGTGCCACCAGTGATCACAGGGGTACCGGGGAGCTGTTTTTT,CATSDHRGTGELFF
TRBD1,TRBV18,TRBJ1-6,-,TGTGCCAGCTCACCGACAGGGGAGGGTCGTTCACCCCTCCACTTT,CASSPTGEGRSPLHF
-,TRBV12-3/TRBV12-4,TRBJ2-3,-,TGTGCCAGCAGCCTACGGGATACGCAGTATTTT,CASSLRDTQYF
TRBD1,TRBV25-1,TRBJ1-1,once,TGTGCCAGCAGAACAGGGGGCTTAGAGAACACTGAAGCTTTCTTT,CASRTGGLENTEAFF
-,TRBV7-3,TRBJ2-7,-,TGTGCCAGCAGTCAACCAGGATCAGCCTACGAGCAGTACTTC,CASSQPGSAYEQYF
-,TRBV7-9,TRBJ1-6,-,TGTGCCAGCAGCTTAGGCGGGGGCGCGGATTCACCCCTCCACTTT,CASSLGGGADSPLHF
-,TRBV6-5,TRBJ1-2,-,TGTGCCAGCACCGACACTAACTATGGCTACACCTTC,CASTDTNYGYTF
TRBD2,TRBV11-2,TRBJ2-7,-,TGTGCCAGCAGCTTAACCCCCGGGGGGTCCTACGAGCAGTACTTC,CASSLTPGGSYEQYF
TRBD2,TRBV18,TRBJ2-5,-,TGTGCCAGCTCACCCCAAAGCGGGGAAGAGACCCAGTACTTC,CASSPQSGEETQYF